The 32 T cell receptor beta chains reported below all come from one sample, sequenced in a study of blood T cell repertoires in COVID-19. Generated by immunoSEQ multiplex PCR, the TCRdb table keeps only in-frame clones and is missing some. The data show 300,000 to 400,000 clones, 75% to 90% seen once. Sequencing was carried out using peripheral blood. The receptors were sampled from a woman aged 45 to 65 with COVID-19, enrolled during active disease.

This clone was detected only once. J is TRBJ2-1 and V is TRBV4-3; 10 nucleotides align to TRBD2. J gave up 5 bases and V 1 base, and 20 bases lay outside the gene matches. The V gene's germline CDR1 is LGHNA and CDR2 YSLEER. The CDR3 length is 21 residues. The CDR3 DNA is TGCGCCAGCAGCCAAGGCTACACTAGCGGGATAACATCCCTAGAAGACAATGAGCAGTTCTTC. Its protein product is CASSQGYTSGITSLEDNEQFF.

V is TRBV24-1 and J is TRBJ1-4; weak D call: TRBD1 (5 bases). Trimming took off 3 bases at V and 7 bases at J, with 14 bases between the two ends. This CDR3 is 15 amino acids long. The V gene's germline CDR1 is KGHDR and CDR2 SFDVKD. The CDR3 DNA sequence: TGTGCCACCAGTGATACCACAGGAAGGGGTGAAAAACTGTTTTTT. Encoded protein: CATSDTTGRGEKLFF.

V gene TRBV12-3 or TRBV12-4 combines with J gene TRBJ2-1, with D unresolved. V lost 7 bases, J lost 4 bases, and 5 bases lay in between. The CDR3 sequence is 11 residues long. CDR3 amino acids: CASTQYNEQFF. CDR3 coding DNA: TGTGCCAGCACCCAATACAATGAGCAGTTCTTC.

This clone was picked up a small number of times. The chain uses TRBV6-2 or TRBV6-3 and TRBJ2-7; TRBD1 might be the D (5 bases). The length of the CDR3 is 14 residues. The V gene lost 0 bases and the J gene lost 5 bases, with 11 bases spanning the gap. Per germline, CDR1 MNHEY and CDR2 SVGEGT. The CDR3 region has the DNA TGTGCCAGCAGTTACTCGAATCCCAGGGACGAGCAGTACTTC. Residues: CASSYSNPRDEQYF.

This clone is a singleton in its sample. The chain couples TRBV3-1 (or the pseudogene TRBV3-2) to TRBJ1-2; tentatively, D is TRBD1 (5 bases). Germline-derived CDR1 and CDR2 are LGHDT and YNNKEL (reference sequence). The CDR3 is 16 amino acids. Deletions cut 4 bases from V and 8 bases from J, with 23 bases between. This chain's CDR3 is CASSPGGGADRKGYTF. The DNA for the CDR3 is TGTGCCAGCAGCCCGGGTGGAGGGGCGGATAGGAAAGGCTACACCTTC.

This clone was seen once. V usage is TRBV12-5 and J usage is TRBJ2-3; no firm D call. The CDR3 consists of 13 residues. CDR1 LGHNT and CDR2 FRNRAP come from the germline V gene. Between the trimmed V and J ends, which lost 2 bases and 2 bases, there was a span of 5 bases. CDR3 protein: CASGLKHTDTQYF. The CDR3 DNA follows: TGTGCTAGTGGTTTGAAGCACACAGATACGCAGTATTTT.

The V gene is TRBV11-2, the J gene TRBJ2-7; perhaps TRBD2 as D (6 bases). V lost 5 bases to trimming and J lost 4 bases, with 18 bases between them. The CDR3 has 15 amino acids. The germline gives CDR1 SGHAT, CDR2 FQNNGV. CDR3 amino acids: CASSPDRAAGYEQYF. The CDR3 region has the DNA TGTGCCAGCAGCCCGGACCGGGCCGCGGGGTACGAGCAGTACTTC.

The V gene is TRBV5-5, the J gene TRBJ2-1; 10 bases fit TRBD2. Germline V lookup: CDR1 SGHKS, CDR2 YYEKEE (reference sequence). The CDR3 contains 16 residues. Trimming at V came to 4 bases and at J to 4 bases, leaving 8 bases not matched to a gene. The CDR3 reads CASSVGLAELYNEQFF. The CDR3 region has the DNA TGTGCCAGCAGCGTTGGACTAGCGGAATTATACAATGAGCAGTTCTTC.

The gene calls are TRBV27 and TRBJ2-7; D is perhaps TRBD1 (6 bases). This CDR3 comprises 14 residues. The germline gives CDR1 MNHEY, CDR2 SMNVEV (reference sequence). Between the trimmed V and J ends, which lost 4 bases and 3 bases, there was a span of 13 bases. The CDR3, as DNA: TGTGCCAGCAGTTCCCGACAGGAAAACTACGAGCAGTACTTC. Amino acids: CASSSRQENYEQYF.

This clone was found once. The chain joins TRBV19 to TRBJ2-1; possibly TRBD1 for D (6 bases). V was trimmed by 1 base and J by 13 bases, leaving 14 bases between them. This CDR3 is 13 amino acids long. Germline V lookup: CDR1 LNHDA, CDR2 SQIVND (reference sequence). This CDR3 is CASSIASGTSQFF. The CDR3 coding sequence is TGTGCCAGTAGTATAGCGTCCGGGACAAGTCAGTTCTTC.

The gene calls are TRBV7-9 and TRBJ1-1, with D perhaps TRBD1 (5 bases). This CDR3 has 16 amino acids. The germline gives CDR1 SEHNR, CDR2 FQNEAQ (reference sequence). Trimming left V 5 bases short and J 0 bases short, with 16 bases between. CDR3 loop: CASSLPGGFMNTEAFF. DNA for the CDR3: TGTGCCAGCAGCCTACCGGGGGGTTTCATGAACACTGAAGCTTTCTTT.

CDR3 protein: CATSDPGTGGEQYF. DNA for the CDR3: TGTGCCACCAGTGATCCCGGGACAGGGGGCGAGCAGTACTTC. This chain connects TRBV24-1 to TRBJ2-7; TRBD1 agrees at 11 bases. This CDR3 region has 14 residues. The V gene end was trimmed by 3 bases and the J gene end by 6 bases; junction bases not matched to a gene: 3. Per the germline V gene, CDR1 is KGHDR and CDR2 is SFDVKD.

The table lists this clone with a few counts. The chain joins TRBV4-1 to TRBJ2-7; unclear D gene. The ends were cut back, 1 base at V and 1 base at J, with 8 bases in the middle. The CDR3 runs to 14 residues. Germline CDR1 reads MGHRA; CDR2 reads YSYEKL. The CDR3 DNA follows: TGCGCCAGCAGCCAAGGTGCAGGATCCTACGAGCAGTACTTC. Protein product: CASSQGAGSYEQYF.

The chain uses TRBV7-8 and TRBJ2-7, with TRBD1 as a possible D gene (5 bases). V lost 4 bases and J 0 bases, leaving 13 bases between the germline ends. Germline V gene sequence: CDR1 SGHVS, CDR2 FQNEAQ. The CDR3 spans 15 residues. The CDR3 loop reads CASSSYRWSSYEQYF. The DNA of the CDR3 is TGTGCCAGCAGCTCGTACAGGTGGAGCTCCTACGAGCAGTACTTC.

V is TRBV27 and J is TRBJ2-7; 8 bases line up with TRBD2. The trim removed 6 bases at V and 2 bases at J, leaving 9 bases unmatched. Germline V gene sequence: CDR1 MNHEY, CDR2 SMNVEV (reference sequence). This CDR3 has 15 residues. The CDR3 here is CASRPGGPGPYEQYF. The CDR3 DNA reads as TGTGCCAGCAGACCGGGAGGGCCGGGCCCCTACGAGCAGTACTTC.

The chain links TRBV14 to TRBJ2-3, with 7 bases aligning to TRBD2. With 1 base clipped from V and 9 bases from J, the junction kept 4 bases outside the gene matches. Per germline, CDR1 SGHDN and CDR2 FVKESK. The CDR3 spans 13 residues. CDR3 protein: CASSQGDGRTQYF. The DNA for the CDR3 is TGTGCCAGCAGCCAAGGGGACGGGAGGACGCAGTATTTT.

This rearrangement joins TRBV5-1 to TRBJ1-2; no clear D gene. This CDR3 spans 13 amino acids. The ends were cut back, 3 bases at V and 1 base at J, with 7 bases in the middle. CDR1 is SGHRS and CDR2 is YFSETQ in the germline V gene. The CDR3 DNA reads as TGCGCCAGCAGCTCGGTCGATAACTATGGCTACACCTTC. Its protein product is CASSSVDNYGYTF. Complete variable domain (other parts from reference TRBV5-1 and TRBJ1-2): KAGVTQTPRYLIKTRGQQVTLSCSPISGHRSVSWYQQTPGQGLQFLFEYFSETQRNKGNFPGRFSGRQFSNSRSEMNVSTLELGDSALYLCASSSVDNYGYTFGSGTRLTVV.

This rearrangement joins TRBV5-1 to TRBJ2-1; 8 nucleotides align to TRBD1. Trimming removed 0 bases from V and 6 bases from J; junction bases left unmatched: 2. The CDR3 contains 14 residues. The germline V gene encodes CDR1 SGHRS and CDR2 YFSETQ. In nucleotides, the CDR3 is TGCGCCAGCAGCTTGGAGCAGGGGGCCAATGAGCAGTTCTTC. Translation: CASSLEQGANEQFF.

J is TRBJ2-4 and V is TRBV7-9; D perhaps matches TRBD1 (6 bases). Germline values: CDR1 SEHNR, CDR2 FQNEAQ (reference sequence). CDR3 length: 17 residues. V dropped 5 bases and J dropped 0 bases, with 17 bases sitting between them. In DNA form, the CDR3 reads TGTGCCAGCAGCACAGAGACAGGCCGAATAGCCAAAAACATTCAGTACTTC. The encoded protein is CASSTETGRIAKNIQYF.

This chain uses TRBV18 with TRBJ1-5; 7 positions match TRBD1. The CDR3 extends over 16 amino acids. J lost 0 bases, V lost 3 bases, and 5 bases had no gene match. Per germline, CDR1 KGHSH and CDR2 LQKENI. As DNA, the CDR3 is TGTGCCAGCTCACCCGGGGGACAGTATAGCAATCAGCCCCAGCATTTT. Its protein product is CASSPGGQYSNQPQHF.

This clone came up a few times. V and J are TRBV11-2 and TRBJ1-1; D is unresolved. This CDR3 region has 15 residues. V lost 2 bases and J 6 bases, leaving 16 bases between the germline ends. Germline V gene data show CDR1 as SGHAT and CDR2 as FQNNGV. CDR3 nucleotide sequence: TGTGCCAGCAGCTTAAGAACTAGTAGGCTGGCTGAAGCTTTCTTT. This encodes CASSLRTSRLAEAFF.

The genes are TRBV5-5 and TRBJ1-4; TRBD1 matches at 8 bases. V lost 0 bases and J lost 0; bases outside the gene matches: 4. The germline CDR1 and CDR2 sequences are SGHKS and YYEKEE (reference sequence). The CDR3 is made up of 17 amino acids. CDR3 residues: CASSLAGTGATNEKLFF. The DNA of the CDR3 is TGTGCCAGCAGCTTGGCCGGGACAGGTGCAACTAATGAAAAACTGTTTTTT.

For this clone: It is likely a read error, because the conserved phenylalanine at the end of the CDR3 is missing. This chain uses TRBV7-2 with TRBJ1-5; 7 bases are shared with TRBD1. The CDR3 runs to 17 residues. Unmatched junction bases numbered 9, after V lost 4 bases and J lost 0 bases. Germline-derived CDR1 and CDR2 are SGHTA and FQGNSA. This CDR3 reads CASSSRDSSNSNQPQHL. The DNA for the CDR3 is TGTGCCAGCAGCTCCCGGGACAGTTCTAATAGCAATCAGCCCCAGCATCTT.

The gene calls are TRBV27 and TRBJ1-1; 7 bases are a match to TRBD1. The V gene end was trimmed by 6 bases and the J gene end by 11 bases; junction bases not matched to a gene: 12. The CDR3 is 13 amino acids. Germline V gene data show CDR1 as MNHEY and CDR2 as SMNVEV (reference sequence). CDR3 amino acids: CASSPSRQGWAFF. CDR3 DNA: TGTGCCAGCAGCCCTTCACGACAGGGCTGGGCTTTCTTT.

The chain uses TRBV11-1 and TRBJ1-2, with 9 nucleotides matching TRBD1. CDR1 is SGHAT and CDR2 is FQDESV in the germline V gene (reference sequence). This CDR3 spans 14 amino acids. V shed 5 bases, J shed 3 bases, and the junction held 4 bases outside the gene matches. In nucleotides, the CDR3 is TGTGCCAGCAGCCAGGGACAGGGTGACTATGGCTACACCTTC. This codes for CASSQGQGDYGYTF.

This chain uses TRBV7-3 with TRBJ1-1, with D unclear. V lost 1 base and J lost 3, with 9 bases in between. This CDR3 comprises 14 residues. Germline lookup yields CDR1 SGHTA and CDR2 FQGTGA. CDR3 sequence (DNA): TGTGCCAGCAGCTTAATGACTGATTACACTGAAGCTTTCTTT. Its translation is CASSLMTDYTEAFF.

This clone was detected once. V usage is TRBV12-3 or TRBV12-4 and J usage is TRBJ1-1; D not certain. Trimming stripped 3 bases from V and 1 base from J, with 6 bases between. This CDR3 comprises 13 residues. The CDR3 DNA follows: TGTGCCAGCAGTTTTTATCCGAACACTGAAGCTTTCTTT. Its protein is CASSFYPNTEAFF.

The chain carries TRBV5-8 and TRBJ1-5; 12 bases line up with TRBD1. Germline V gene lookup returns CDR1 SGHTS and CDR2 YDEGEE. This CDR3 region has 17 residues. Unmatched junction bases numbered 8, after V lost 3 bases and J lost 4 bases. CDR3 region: CASSSGQGANTNQPQHF. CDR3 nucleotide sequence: TGTGCCAGCAGCTCGGGACAGGGGGCGAATACTAATCAGCCCCAGCATTTT.

The CDR3 loop reads CASLAPSATDTQYF. In DNA, the CDR3 is TGTGCCAGCCTAGCCCCTAGCGCCACAGATACGCAGTATTTT. This chain joins TRBV5-6 and TRBJ2-3; possibly TRBD2 for D (6 bases). The CDR3 has 14 amino acids. The germline gives CDR1 SGHDT, CDR2 YYEEEE. V lost 7 bases and J 2 bases, leaving 14 bases between the germline ends.

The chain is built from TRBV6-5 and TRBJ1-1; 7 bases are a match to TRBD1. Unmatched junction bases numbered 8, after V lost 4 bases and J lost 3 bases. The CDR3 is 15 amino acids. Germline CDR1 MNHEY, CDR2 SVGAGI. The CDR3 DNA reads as TGTGCCAGCAGTTCCCCGACAGGGTGGCACACTGAAGCTTTCTTT. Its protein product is CASSSPTGWHTEAFF.

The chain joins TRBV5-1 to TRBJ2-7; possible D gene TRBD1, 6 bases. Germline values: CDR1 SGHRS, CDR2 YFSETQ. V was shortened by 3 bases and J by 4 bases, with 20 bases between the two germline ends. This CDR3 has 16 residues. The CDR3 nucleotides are TGCGCCAGCAGCTCCGAAATCTTAGGGGGAACATACGAGCAGTACTTC. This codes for CASSSEILGGTYEQYF. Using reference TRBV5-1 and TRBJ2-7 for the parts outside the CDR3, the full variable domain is KAGVTQTPRYLIKTRGQQVTLSCSPISGHRSVSWYQQTPGQGLQFLFEYFSETQRNKGNFPGRFSGRQFSNSRSEMNVSTLELGDSALYLCASSSEILGGTYEQYFGPGTRLTVT.

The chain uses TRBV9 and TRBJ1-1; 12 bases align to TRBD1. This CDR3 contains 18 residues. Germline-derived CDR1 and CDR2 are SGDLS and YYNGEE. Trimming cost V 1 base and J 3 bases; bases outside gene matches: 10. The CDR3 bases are TGTGCCAGCAGCGTATCGGCCGGGACAGGGGGCTTGGACACTGAAGCTTTCTTT. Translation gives CASSVSAGTGGLDTEAFF.